This TCR beta chain was recorded in a study of tumour-infiltrating T cells in Burkitt lymphoma. Study-wide context: Repertoire clonality predicted overall and progression-free survival.

The assay was immunoSEQ multiplex PCR, and TCRdb's table has in-frame clones only and misses some. Of about 2,600 clones in the sample, about 80% are singletons; the top ten hold about 6%. Germline lookup yields CDR1 SGHRS and CDR2 YFSETQ. The CDR3 is made up of 15 amino acids. V lost 2 bases and J 4 bases, leaving 13 bases between the germline ends. Sequences were obtained from tumor tissue. The origin of this receptor is a human donor with diffuse large B-cell lymphoma. The chain uses TRBV5-1 and TRBJ2-1; TRBD1 or TRBD2 may be the D gene (6 bases each). The CDR3 region has the DNA TGCGCCAGCAGCTTTTCGGGGGCGGTTTACAATGAGCAGTTCTTC. This translates into CASSFSGAVYNEQFF.